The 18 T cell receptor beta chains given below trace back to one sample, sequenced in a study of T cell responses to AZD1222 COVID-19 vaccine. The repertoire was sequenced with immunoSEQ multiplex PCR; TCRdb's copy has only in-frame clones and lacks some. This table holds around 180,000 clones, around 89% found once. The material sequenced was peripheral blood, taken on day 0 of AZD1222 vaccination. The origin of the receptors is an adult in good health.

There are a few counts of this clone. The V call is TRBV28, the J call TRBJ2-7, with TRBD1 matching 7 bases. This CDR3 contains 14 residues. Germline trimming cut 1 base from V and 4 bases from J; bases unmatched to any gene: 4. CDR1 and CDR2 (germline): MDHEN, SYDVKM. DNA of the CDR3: TGTGCCAGCAGTTTATACGGGACAGTTTACGAGCAGTACTTC. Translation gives CASSLYGTVYEQYF.

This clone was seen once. The CDR3 DNA is TGTGCCAGCAGCCAGTCAACGGGGACAGATAATGAAAAACTGTTTTTT. This encodes CASSQSTGTDNEKLFF. The chain has TRBV4-2 and TRBJ1-4; 7 bases match TRBD1. This CDR3 comprises 16 residues. CDR1 LGHNA and CDR2 YNFKEQ come from the germline V gene. With V trimmed by 3 bases and J by 4 bases, 8 bases remained unmatched.

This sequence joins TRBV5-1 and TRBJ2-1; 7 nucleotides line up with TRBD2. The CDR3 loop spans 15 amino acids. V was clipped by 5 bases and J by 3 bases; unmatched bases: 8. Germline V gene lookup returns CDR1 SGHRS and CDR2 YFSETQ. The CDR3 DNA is TGCGCCAGCAGGGTGGGCGGGAGTAACTACAATGAGCAGTTCTTC. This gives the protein CASRVGGSNYNEQFF. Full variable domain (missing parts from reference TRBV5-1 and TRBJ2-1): KAGVTQTPRYLIKTRGQQVTLSCSPISGHRSVSWYQQTPGQGLQFLFEYFSETQRNKGNFPGRFSGRQFSNSRSEMNVSTLELGDSALYLCASRVGGSNYNEQFFGPGTRLTVL.

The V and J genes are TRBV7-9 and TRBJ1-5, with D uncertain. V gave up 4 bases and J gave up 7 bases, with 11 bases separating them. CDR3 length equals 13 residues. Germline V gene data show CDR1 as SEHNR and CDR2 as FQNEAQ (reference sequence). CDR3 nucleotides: TGTGCCAGCAGCTCATCGGCCACCCAGCCCCAGCATTTT. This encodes CASSSSATQPQHF.

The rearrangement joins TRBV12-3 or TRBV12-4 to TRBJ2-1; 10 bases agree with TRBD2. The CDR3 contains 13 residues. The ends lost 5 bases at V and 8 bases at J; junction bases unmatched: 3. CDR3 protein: CASSQLAGDEQFF. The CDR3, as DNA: TGTGCCAGCAGTCAGCTAGCGGGGGATGAGCAGTTCTTC.

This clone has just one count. In nucleotides, the CDR3 is TGCAGCGTTGATCAGGGGGCGCGAGGAAACACCATATATTTT. It yields the protein CSVDQGARGNTIYF. This chain links TRBV29-1 with TRBJ1-3, with 8 bases fitting TRBD1. The CDR3 spans 14 residues. V lost 3 bases to trimming and J lost 4 bases; unmatched junction nucleotides: 5. Germline CDR1 SQVTM, CDR2 ANQGSEA.

The CDR3 here is CAISGSGTGANVLTF. CDR3 sequence (DNA): TGTGCCATCAGTGGGTCAGGGACTGGGGCCAACGTCCTGACTTTC. The chain recombines TRBV10-3 with TRBJ2-6, with D perhaps TRBD1 (5 bases). This CDR3 is 15 amino acids long. Looked up from germline, CDR1 is ENHRY and CDR2 is SYGVKD. The ends were cut back, 4 bases at V and 2 bases at J, with 9 bases in the middle.

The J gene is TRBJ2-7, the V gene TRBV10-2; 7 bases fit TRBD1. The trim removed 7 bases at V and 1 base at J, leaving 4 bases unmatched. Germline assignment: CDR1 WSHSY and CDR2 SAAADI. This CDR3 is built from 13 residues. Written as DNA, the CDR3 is TGCGCCAGCACCCGGGACAGATCCTACGAGCAGTACTTC. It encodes CASTRDRSYEQYF.

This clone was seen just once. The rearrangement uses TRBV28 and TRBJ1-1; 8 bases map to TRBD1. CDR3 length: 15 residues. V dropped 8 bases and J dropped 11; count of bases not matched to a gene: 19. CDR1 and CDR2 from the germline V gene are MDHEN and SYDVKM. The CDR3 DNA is TGTGCCAGCGGGGACTCAGGACAGGGAGTAGTTGTGGCTTTCTTT. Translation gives CASGDSGQGVVVAFF.

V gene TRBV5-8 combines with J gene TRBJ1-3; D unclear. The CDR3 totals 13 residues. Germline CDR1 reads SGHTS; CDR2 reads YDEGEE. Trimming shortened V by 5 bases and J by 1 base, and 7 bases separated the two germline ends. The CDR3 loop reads CASRGWSGNTIYF. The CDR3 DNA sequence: TGTGCCAGCAGGGGGTGGTCTGGAAACACCATATATTTT.

The chain's CDR3 is CASSPGQSTDTQYF. CDR3 nucleotide sequence: TGTGCCAGCAGTCCAGGACAGAGCACAGATACGCAGTATTTT. The chain recombines TRBV28 with TRBJ2-3; D is possibly TRBD1 (6 bases). The CDR3 contains 14 residues. V lost 5 bases, J lost 0 bases, and 9 bases lay in between. The germline CDR1 and CDR2 sequences are MDHEN and SYDVKM.

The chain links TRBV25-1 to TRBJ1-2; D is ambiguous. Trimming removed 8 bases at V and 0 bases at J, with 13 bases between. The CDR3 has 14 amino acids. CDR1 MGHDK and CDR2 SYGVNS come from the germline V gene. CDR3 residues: CASGKFDSNYGYTF. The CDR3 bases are TGTGCCAGCGGAAAATTCGACTCTAACTATGGCTACACCTTC.

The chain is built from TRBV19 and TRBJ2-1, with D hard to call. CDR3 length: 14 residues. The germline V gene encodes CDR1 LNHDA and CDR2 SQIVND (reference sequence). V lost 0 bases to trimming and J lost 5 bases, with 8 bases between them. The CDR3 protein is CASSIENRNNEQFF. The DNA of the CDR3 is TGTGCCAGTAGTATAGAAAACCGGAACAATGAGCAGTTCTTC.

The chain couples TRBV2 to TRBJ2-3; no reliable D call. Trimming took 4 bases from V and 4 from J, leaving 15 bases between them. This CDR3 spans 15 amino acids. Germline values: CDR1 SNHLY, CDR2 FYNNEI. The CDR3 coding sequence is TGTGCCAGCAGTGCCGACCAGGTTGGGGCAGATACGCAGTATTTT. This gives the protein CASSADQVGADTQYF. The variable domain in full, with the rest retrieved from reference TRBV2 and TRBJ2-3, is EPEVTQTPSHQVTQMGQEVILRCVPISNHLYFYWYRQILGQKVEFLVSFYNNEISEKSEIFDDQFSVERPDGSNFTLKIRSTKLEDSAMYFCASSADQVGADTQYFGPGTRLTVL.

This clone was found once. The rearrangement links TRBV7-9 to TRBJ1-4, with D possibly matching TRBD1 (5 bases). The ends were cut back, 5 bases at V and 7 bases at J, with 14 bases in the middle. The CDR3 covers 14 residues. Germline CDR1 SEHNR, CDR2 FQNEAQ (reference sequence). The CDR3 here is CASSRTAGGEKLFF. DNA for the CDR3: TGTGCCAGCAGCCGTACGGCGGGGGGTGAAAAACTGTTTTTT.

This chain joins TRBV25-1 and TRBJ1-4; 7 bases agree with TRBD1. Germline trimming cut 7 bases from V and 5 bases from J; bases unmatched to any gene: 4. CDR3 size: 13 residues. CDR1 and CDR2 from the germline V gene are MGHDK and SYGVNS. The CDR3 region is CASNRGPNEKLFF. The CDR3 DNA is TGTGCCAGCAACAGGGGACCGAATGAAAAACTGTTTTTT.

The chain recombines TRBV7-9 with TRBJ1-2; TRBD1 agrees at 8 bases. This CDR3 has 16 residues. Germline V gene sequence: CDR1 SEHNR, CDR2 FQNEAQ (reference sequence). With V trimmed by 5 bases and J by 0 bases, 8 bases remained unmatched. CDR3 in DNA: TGTGCCAGCAGCGCCCAGGGGGCCGCTTCTAACTATGGCTACACCTTC. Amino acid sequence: CASSAQGAASNYGYTF.

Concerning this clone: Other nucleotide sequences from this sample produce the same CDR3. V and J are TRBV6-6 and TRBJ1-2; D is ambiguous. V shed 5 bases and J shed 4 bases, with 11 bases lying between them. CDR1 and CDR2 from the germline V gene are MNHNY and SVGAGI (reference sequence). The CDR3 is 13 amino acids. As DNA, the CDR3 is TGTGCCAGCAGTCCCGATAGTATCTATGGCTACACCTTC. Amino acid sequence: CASSPDSIYGYTF.